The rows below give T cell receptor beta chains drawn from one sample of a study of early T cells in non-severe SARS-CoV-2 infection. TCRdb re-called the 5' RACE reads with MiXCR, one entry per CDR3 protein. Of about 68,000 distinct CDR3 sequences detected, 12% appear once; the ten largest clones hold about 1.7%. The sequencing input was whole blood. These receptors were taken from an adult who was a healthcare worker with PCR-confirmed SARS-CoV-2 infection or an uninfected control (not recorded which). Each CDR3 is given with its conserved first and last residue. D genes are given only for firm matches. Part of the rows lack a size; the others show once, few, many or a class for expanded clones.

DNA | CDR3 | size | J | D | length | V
TGTGCCCGCCTCTCCGGCCCCCTCGGGACTGAAGCTTTCTTT | CARLSGPLGTEAFF | few | TRBJ1-1 | - | 14 | TRBV30
TGTGCCAGCCCCTCAGGTCGCACAGATACGCAGTATTTT | CASPSGRTDTQYF | many | TRBJ2-3 | - | 13 | TRBV18
TGTGCCAGCAACCGATATTACAGCTACACCTTC | CASNRYYSYTF | many | TRBJ1-2 | - | 11 | TRBV28
TGTGCCAGCAGCGTAGTTGGTTCAGGGCCTGGAAACACCATATATTTT | CASSVVGSGPGNTIYF | few | TRBJ1-3 | - | 16 | TRBV9
TGTGCCAGCGCATTCGAACCCTCCGGGACGGGAAACACCGGGGAGCTGTTTTTT | CASAFEPSGTGNTGELFF | - | TRBJ2-2 | - | 18 | TRBV5-6
TGCGCCAGCAGCCAAGATGTGGTGAGGGCGAATGGCTACACCTTC | CASSQDVVRANGYTF | - | TRBJ1-2 | - | 15 | TRBV4-3
TGCAGTGCTAGAGCAGACTATGGCTACACCTTC | CSARADYGYTF | once | TRBJ1-2 | - | 11 | TRBV20-1
TGTGCTAGCAGCCTTAGGACTAGAGGTCCCAGCAATGAGCAGTTCTTC | CASSLRTRGPSNEQFF | few | TRBJ2-1 | TRBD2 | 16 | TRBV7-7
TGTGCCATCAGTGAGGACGGATCCGACTATGGCTACACCTTC | CAISEDGSDYGYTF | - | TRBJ1-2 | - | 14 | TRBV10-3
TGTGCCAGCAGTCTTCCCCACTGGGCCCCCAACACAGATACGCGGTATTTT | CASSLPHWAPNTDTRYF | once | TRBJ2-3 | - | 17 | TRBV12-3/TRBV12-4
TGTGCCAGCAGTCCCCTCCCGGGAGTCAGTAGTTCACCCCTCCACTTT | CASSPLPGVSSSPLHF | many | TRBJ1-6 | - | 16 | TRBV6-5
TGTGCCAGCAGCATCCGGCGTCCCACCGACCCCGGGGAGCTGTTTTTT | CASSIRRPTDPGELFF | - | TRBJ2-2 | - | 16 | TRBV7-9
TGCGCCAGCAGCCAAGCGACAGGGGGCGGCTATGGCTACACCTTC | CASSQATGGGYGYTF | - | TRBJ1-2 | TRBD1 | 15 | TRBV5-1
TGTGCCAGCAGCCGGGGGGGAACTAATGAAAAACTGTTTTTT | CASSRGGTNEKLFF | few | TRBJ1-4 | - | 14 | TRBV6-5
TGTGCCATCAGTCCCGGGACAGGCCTCTCTGGGGCCAACGTCCTGACTTTC | CAISPGTGLSGANVLTF | few | TRBJ2-6 | TRBD1 | 17 | TRBV10-3
TGCGCCAGCAGCTTGTCCGGGACAGGGGGCTTAGAGACCCAGTACTTC | CASSLSGTGGLETQYF | many | TRBJ2-5 | TRBD1 | 16 | TRBV5-1
TGTGCCAGCAGTTACTCGATAGGGTATGAGCAGTTCTTC | CASSYSIGYEQFF | - | TRBJ2-1 | - | 13 | TRBV6-6
TGCGCCAGCGGTTTCGGGACTAGCACAGATACGCAGTATTTT | CASGFGTSTDTQYF | - | TRBJ2-3 | - | 14 | TRBV5-1
TGTGCCAGCAGGGGGGACACAGGGCCGTGGACTGAAGCTTTCTTT | CASRGDTGPWTEAFF | many | TRBJ1-1 | - | 15 | TRBV12-3/TRBV12-4
TGTGCCAGTAGCCCTCAGGCGCCAGCTAACTATGGCTACACCTTC | CASSPQAPANYGYTF | - | TRBJ1-2 | - | 15 | TRBV19
TGTGCCAGCAGACAGGGGGCAAGAGAGACCCAGTACTTC | CASRQGARETQYF | few | TRBJ2-5 | TRBD1 | 13 | TRBV6-2/TRBV6-3
TGTGCCAGCAGCCTCTCCCGGGACCCGTCCGAGACCCAGTACTTC | CASSLSRDPSETQYF | - | TRBJ2-5 | - | 15 | TRBV6-5
TGCGCCAGCAGCCAAGAAAGGGGCAAGCAGTTCTTC | CASSQERGKQFF | many | TRBJ2-1 | - | 12 | TRBV4-3
TGTGCCAGCAGCCAACAGGGACACCGCTATGGCTACACCTTC | CASSQQGHRYGYTF | few | TRBJ1-2 | - | 14 | TRBV9
TGTGCCAGCGGTGGGGGTAGCGGAGGGGAGTATACGCAGTATTTT | CASGGGSGGEYTQYF | - | TRBJ2-3 | - | 15 | TRBV7-6
TGTGCCATCAGTGAGACCCGACTAGCGGGGGGGCGGGATGAGCAGTTCTTC | CAISETRLAGGRDEQFF | few | TRBJ2-1 | TRBD2 | 17 | TRBV10-3
TGTGCCTGGAATCCCGGACGGCACTCTGGAAACACCATATATTTT | CAWNPGRHSGNTIYF | few | TRBJ1-3 | - | 15 | TRBV30
TGTGCCAGCAGCTTAGTCGGGGGACAGCCCCAGCATTTT | CASSLVGGQPQHF | many | TRBJ1-5 | - | 13 | TRBV7-2
TGTGCCAGCAGGCGGACTAGCGGGGGAGGAGATACGCAGTATTTT | CASRRTSGGGDTQYF | - | TRBJ2-3 | TRBD2 | 15 | TRBV7-2
TGCAGCGCCGGACCCGGGACAAACGGGGCCAACGTCCTGACTTTC | CSAGPGTNGANVLTF | few | TRBJ2-6 | - | 15 | TRBV29-1
TGTGCCAGCAGTTACTCGATGCGACAGGGGGGATTGAGCACCATATATTTT | CASSYSMRQGGLSTIYF | many | TRBJ1-3 | TRBD1 | 17 | TRBV6-5